Given below is one T cell receptor (beta chain) in context. Which cohort a participant joined came from the clinical history participants gave. The sample is drawn from a study of blood T cell repertoires in COVID-19. Across the whole study: Specimens from acute and convalescent COVID-19 originated in the United States, Italy and Spain.

In the study's own analysis: Reference gene primer amplification gave nucleated cell count estimates. Clones were sequenced by immunoSEQ multiplex PCR, and TCRdb holds only the in-frame ones, with some missing. The DNA gave D and trimming, while V, J and clone size come from that table. The profile shows about 220,000 clones, about 79% of them singletons. Trimming removed 0 bases from V and 0 bases from J, with 10 bases in between. The CDR3 is made up of 15 amino acids. Germline CDR1 reads SGHNT; CDR2 reads YYREEE (reference sequence). The V gene is TRBV5-4, the J gene TRBJ2-7, with D possibly TRBD2 on 5 matching bases. This clonotype originated in a woman aged 60-75 years who had recovered from COVID-19. Sequencing used PBMCs or T cells enriched from blood (not recorded which). The CDR3 region is CASSLGRGSSYEQYF. CDR3 nucleotide sequence: TGTGCCAGCAGCTTGGGACGGGGAAGCTCCTACGAGCAGTACTTC.